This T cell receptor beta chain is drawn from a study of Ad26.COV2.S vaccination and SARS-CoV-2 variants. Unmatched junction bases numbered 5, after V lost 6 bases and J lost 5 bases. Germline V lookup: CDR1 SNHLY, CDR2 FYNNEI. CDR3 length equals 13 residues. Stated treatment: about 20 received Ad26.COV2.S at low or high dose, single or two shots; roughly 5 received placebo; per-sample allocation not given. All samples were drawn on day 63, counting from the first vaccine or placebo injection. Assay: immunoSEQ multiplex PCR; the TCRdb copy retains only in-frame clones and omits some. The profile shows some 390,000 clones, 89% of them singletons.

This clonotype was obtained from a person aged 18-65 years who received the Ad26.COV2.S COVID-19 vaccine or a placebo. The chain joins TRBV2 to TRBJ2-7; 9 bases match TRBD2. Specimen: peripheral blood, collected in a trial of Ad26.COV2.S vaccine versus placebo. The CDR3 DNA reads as TGTGCCAGCAGGTCTAGCGGGAACAACGAGCAGTACTTC. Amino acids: CASRSSGNNEQYF.